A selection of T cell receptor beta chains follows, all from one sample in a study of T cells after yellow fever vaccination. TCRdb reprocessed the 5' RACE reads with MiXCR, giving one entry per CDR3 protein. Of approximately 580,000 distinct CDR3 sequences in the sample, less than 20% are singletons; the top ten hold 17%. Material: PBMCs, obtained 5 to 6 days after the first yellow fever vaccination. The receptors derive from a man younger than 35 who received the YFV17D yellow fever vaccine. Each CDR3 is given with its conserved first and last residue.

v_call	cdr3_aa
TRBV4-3	CASSPAVLTGTEAFF
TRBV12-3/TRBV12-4	CASSSPGVRETQYF
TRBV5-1	CASSLGLAARNEQFF
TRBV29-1	CSVEGTYTEAFF
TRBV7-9	CASSWTSPEETQYF
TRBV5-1	CASSHRGYTEAFF
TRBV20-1	CSAPTGTEAFF
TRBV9	CATTRLGGVNTEAFF
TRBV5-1	CASSLAPDSSYEQYF
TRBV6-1	CASRRAGETQYF
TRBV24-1	CATSDLPLGPLAGANTGELFF
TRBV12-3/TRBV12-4	CASRPGPTGTEAFF
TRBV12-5	CASGEGGTNTGELFF
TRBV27	CASSPRDRDYEQYF
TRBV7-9	CASSEAIPGQGAYGYTF
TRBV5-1	CASSRGGDYNEQFF
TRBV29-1	CSVEDGRLAKNIQYF
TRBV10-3	CAISEFGGGPAHEQFF
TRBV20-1	CSARDRVSSGNTIYF
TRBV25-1	CASTGAGSYNEQFF
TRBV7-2	CASSPYPGGDEKLFF
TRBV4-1	CASSQVGVLGNEKLFF